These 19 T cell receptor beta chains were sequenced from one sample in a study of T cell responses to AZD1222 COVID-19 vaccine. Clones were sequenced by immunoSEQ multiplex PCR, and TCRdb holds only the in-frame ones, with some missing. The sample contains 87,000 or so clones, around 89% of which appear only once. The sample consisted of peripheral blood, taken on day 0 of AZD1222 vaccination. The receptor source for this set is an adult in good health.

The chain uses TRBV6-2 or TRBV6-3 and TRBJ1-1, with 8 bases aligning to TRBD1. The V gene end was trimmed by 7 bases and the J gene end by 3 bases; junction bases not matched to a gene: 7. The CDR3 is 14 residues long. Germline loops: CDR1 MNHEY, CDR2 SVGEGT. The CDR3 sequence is CASTPGQGDTEAFF. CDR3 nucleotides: TGTGCCAGCACCCCCGGACAGGGCGACACTGAAGCTTTCTTT.

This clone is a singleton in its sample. The CDR3 loop is CASSYGQLNTEAFF. The CDR3 bases are TGTGCCAGCAGTTACGGACAGTTGAACACTGAAGCTTTCTTT. V usage is TRBV6-2 or TRBV6-3 and J usage is TRBJ1-1; the D gene is possibly TRBD1 (6 bases). The CDR3 has 14 residues. From germline, CDR1 is MNHEY and CDR2 SVGEGT. The V end lost 2 bases, the J end lost 0 bases, and 7 bases lay between the germline ends.

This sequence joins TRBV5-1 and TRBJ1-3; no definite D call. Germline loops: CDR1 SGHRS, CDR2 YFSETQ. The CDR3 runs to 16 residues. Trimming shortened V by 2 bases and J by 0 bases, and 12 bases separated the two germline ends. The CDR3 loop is CASSFSQGHSGNTIYF. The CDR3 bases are TGCGCCAGCAGCTTCTCGCAAGGCCACTCTGGAAACACCATATATTTT.

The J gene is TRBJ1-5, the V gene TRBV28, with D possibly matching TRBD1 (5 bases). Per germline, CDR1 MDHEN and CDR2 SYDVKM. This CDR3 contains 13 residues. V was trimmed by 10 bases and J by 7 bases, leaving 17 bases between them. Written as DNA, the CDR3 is TGTGCCACCTGGGGGGGAACGGGACAGCCCCAGCATTTT. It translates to CATWGGTGQPQHF.

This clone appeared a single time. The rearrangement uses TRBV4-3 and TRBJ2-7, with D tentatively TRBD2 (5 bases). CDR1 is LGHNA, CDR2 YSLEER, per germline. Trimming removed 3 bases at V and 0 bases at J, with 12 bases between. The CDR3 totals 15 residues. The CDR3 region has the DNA TGCGCCAGCAGCCACAGTTCGGGGAGCTCCTACGAGCAGTACTTC. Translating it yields CASSHSSGSSYEQYF.

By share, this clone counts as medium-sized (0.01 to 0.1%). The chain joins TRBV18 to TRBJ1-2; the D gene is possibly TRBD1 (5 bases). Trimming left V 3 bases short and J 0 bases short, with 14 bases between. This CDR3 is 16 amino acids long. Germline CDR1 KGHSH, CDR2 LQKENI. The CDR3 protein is CASSPLGTDPNYGYTF. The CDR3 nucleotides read TGTGCCAGCTCACCGTTGGGGACGGATCCTAACTATGGCTACACCTTC. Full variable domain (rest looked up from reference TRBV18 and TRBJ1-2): NAGVMQNPRHLVRRRGQEARLRCSPMKGHSHVYWYRQLPEEGLKFMVYLQKENIIDESGMPKERFSAEFPKEGPSILRIQQVVRGDSAAYFCASSPLGTDPNYGYTFGSGTRLTVV.

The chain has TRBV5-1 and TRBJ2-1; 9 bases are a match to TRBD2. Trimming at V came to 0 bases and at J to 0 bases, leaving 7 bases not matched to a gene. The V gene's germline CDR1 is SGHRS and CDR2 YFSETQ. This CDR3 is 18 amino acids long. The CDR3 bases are TGCGCCAGCAGCTTGGGGCCTAGCGGGGCGCACTCCTACAATGAGCAGTTCTTC. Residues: CASSLGPSGAHSYNEQFF.

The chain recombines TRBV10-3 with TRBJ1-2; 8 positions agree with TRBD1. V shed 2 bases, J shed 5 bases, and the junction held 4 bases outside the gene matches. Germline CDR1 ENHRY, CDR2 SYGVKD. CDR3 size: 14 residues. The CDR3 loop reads CAISEAGGEYGYTF. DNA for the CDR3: TGTGCCATCAGTGAGGCAGGGGGCGAGTATGGCTACACCTTC.

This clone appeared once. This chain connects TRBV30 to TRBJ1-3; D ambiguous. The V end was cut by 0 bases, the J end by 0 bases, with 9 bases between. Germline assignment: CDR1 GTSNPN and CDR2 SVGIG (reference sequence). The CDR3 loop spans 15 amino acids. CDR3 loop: CAWSVTQSSGNTIYF. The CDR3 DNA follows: TGTGCCTGGAGTGTTACTCAAAGCTCTGGAAACACCATATATTTT.

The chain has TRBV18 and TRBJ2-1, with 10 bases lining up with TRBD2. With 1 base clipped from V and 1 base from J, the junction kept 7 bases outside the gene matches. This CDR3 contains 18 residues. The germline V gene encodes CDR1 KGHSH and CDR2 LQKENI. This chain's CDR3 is CASSPLDGTSDSYNEQFF. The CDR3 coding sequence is TGTGCCAGCTCACCACTGGATGGGACTAGCGATTCCTACAATGAGCAGTTCTTC.

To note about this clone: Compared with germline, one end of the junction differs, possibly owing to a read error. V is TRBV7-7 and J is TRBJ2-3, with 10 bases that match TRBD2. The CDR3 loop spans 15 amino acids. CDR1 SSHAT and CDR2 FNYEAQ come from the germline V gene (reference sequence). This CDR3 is CASSRLAGGADTQYF. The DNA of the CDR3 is TGTGCTAGCAGCCGATTAGCGGGGGGCGCAGATACGCAGTATTTT.

The CDR3 loop is CASRRTDSNQPQHF. The CDR3, as DNA: TGCGCCAGCAGGAGGACAGATAGCAATCAGCCCCAGCATTTT. J is TRBJ1-5 and V is TRBV10-2; tentative D call: TRBD1 (6 bases). Deletions cut 6 bases from V and 0 bases from J, with 9 bases between. Germline V CDR1 and CDR2: WSHSY, SAAADI. The CDR3 is 14 amino acids.

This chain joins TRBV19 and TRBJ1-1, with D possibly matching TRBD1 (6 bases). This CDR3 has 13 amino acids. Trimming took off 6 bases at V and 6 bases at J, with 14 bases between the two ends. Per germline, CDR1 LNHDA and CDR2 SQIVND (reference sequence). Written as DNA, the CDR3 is TGTGCCAGTAGAAGGGGGATAGGGGCTGAAGCTTTCTTT. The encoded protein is CASRRGIGAEAFF.

CDR3 sequence: CASGQTYEQYF. The CDR3 bases are TGTGCCAGCGGGCAAACCTACGAGCAGTACTTC. This chain uses TRBV12-3 or TRBV12-4 with TRBJ2-7; D unresolved. The CDR3 sequence is 11 residues long. Trimming pared 8 bases from V and 2 bases from J, leaving 7 bases between.

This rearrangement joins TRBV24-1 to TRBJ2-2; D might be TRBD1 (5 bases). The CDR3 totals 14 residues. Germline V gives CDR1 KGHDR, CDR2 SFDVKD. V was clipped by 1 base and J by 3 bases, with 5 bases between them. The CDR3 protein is CATSDFRDTGELFF. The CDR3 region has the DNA TGTGCCACCAGTGATTTCAGGGACACCGGGGAGCTGTTTTTT.

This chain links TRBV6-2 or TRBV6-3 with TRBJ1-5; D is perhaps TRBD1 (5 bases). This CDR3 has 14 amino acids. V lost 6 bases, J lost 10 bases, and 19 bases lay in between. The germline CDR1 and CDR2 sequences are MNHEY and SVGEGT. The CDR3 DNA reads TGTGCCAGCAGCCTCGGGACCCTGGATCTACCCCAGCATTTT. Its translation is CASSLGTLDLPQHF.

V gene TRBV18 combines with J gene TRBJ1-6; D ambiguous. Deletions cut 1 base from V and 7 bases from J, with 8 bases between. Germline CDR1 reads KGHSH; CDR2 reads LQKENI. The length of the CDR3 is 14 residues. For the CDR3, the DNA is TGTGCCAGCTCACCACGCGTGGGGAATTCACCCCTCCACTTT. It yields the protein CASSPRVGNSPLHF.

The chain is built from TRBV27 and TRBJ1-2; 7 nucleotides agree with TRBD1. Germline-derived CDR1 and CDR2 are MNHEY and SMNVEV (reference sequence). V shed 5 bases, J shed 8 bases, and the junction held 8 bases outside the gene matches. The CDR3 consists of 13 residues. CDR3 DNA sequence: TGTGCCAGCAGTGCGGACAGGATAGGGGGCTACACCTTC. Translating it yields CASSADRIGGYTF.

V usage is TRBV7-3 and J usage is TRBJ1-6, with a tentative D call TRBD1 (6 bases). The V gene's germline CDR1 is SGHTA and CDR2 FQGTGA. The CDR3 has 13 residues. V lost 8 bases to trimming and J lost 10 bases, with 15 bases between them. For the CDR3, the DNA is TGTGCCAGCTCCGGGGGCAGACGGTCACCCCTCCACTTT. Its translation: CASSGGRRSPLHF.